This T cell receptor beta chain was recovered during a study of T cell changes during pregnancy in multiple sclerosis. Sequencing used immunoSEQ multiplex PCR; TCRdb keeps in-frame clones, though not all of them. This table has about 55,000 clones, 93% appearing once. The CDR3 runs 19 residues. V lost 0 bases, J lost 0 bases, and 14 bases stayed unmatched. Germline CDR1 SGDLS, CDR2 YYNGEE. The receptor was derived from a female donor with multiple sclerosis, enrolled in a pregnancy study. The specimen comprised CD8+ T cells from peripheral blood mononuclear cells, sampled in the second trimester of pregnancy. The chain recombines TRBV9 with TRBJ2-7; 8 positions match TRBD2. The CDR3 sequence: CASSVAPGGAVENSYEQYF. In DNA form, the CDR3 reads TGTGCCAGCAGCGTAGCCCCGGGGGGGGCCGTAGAAAACTCCTACGAGCAGTACTTC.